This TCR beta chain comes out of a study of blood T cell repertoires in COVID-19. Turning to the study itself: Sites in the United States, Italy and Spain provided acute and convalescent COVID-19 samples. T cells, B-cell-depleted T cells, or PBMCs provided the cDNA or gDNA that served as material.

Authors' analysis steps: Nucleated cell number was recorded as an estimate derived from reference gene primer amplification. The protocol was immunoSEQ multiplex PCR, while the TCRdb copy is restricted to in-frame clones and leaves out a portion. From that table come the V and J calls and clone size; the DNA was used to work out D and trimming. The profile covers about 180,000 clones, with around 90% appearing a single time and about 1.4% taken by the ten largest. From germline, CDR1 is GTSNPN and CDR2 SVGIG (reference sequence). This CDR3 has 14 residues. V dropped 3 bases and J dropped 7; count of bases not matched to a gene: 6. This clone has just a few counts.

This clonotype was sampled from a woman between 45 and 65 years old with acute or convalescent COVID-19. The sample taken for sequencing was peripheral blood. This rearrangement joins TRBV30 to TRBJ1-6; 7 bases agree with TRBD1. CDR3 nucleotide sequence: TGTGCCTGGAGCAGACAGGGTGGGAATTCACCCCTCCACTTT. This codes for CAWSRQGGNSPLHF. The whole variable domain, remainder taken from reference TRBV30 and TRBJ1-6, is SQTIHQWPATLVQPVGSPLSLECTVEGTSNPNLYWYRQAAGRGLQLLFYSVGIGQISSEVPQNLSASRPQDRQFILSSKKLLLSDSGFYLCAWSRQGGNSPLHFGNGTRLTVT.